This T cell receptor beta chain was identified in a study of blood T cell repertoires in COVID-19 (dated by TCRdb to about 2020). Looking at the study overall: Samples from collaborators originated in the United States, Italy and Spain and spanned both the acute and convalescent phases of COVID-19. The material from the prospective study consisted of cDNA or gDNA derived from T cells, B-cell-depleted T cells, or PBMCs. Nearly every sample came with metadata listing a de-identified subject ID, COVID-19 status, age in years and sex. The repertoires were made available in a free public database intended to serve as a resource for research on the immune response to SARS-CoV-2. Samples came from the ongoing ImmuneRACE study (first 160 participants) plus 1,254 subjects from 6 global collaborators. HLA class I and class II types, where available, came from metadata supplied by the sample provider rather than from assay-based typing. Subjects who had been exposed to COVID-19, were actively infected with it, or had recovered from it provided the deeply sampled blood TCRbeta repertoires that made up the dataset.

Study-wide findings and limitations: The quantity of clinical and demographic metadata differed by source and by participant and was supplied without curation.

The germline V gene (reference sequence) sets CDR1 to LNHDA and CDR2 to SQIVND. At the junction V is shortened by 6 bases and J by 6 bases; bases outside the gene matches: 14. From cysteine to phenylalanine, the CDR3 is 16 amino acids long. CDR3 DNA is the only sequence kept; it has 48 bases, read in frame from the first base. Comment on this clone: What this receptor recognizes is not known. The sample holds no much larger clone one base away, and base qualities are not on file.

The immunoSEQ Assay, a bias-controlled multiplex PCR, was used to amplify TCRbeta CDR3 regions from genomic DNA. The paper's data handling went like this. The number of nucleated cells in each sample was estimated by amplification of reference gene primers within the assay. To quantify the absolute abundance of each unique TCRbeta CDR3 rearrangement, sequence reads were collapsed and filtered. For each sample, productive Simpson clonality was calculated as the square root of Simpson's diversity index over productive rearrangements. What TCRdb holds here is the immuneACCESS table cut down to in-frame rearrangements. Part of the clones is not present; checked against another copy, under half of the missing clones reflect an unresolved V gene, and the others are unexplained. That table furnishes V, J and clone size, whereas the DNA furnished D and trimming. This sample has 55,000 to 70,000 clones in its table, and roughly 90% of those were observed once. The biggest ten clones account for about 22% of the sample.

The collaborating institutions used their own protocols to collect whole blood in K2EDTA tubes. For TCRbeta analysis, collaborators shipped samples in one of three forms: frozen whole blood, isolated PBMCs, or DNA extracted from either of those sample types. The chain links TRBV19 with TRBJ1-1, with 9 middle bases fitting TRBD1. The specimen was peripheral blood. The TCR sequence derives from a woman in her forties or fifties with active or convalescent COVID-19. The nucleotide sequence reads as follows: TGTGCCAGTAGCCGTTTTACAGGGGGCGCGTTCGCTGAAGCTTTCTTT. Its protein is CASSRFTGGAFAEAFF.